This passage covers 16 T cell receptor beta chains from one sample sequenced in a study of cytomegalovirus exposure and HLA in healthy donors. The PCR employed 60 Vbeta primers together with 13 Jbeta primers. The assay was immunoSEQ multiplex PCR, and TCRdb's table has in-frame clones only and misses some. In the table there are 150,000 to 200,000 clones, 60% to 80% of which are singletons. The specimen sequenced was PBMCs. The receptor set was obtained from a man between 45 and 60 years old in good health and CMV-seropositive.

The rearrangement uses TRBV4-1 and TRBJ1-4; D is ambiguous. There are 15 residues in the CDR3. Trimming stripped 0 bases from V and 0 bases from J, with 5 bases between. Germline assignment: CDR1 MGHRA and CDR2 YSYEKL. Here the CDR3 DNA reads TGCGCCAGCAGCCAAGAACCAGCAACTAATGAAAAACTGTTTTTT. Protein sequence: CASSQEPATNEKLFF.

This sequence joins TRBV23-1 and TRBJ1-2, with TRBD1 matching over 7 bases. TRBV23-1 qualifies as an ORF whose function is uncertain. The CDR3 is 17 amino acids. The J segment lost 6 bases and the V segment lost 0 bases, leaving 13 bases of the junction unmatched. CDR3 region: CASSQSYRQGVCDGYTF. CDR3 bases: TGCGCCAGCAGTCAATCGTACAGACAGGGCGTTTGCGATGGCTACACCTTC.

For this clone: This sample includes further DNA sequences coding for the same CDR3. The V call is TRBV6-4, the J call TRBJ2-1; 11 bases align to TRBD2. V lost 0 bases and J lost 6; bases outside the gene matches: 1. The CDR3 has 15 amino acids. CDR1 and CDR2 (germline): MRHNA, SNTAGT. The CDR3 coding sequence is TGTGCCAGCAGTGACTCTAGCGGGGGGGCCAATGAGCAGTTCTTC. It codes for CASSDSSGGANEQFF.

This rearrangement joins TRBV5-1 to TRBJ1-6; 8 nucleotides align to TRBD1. This CDR3 spans 16 amino acids. Germline V gives CDR1 SGHRS, CDR2 YFSETQ. J lost 8 bases, V lost 3 bases, and 10 bases had no gene match. The CDR3 DNA sequence: TGCGCCAGCAGCTACTCGGGACAGGACCAGGATTCACCCCTCCACTTT. Protein product: CASSYSGQDQDSPLHF. The full variable domain, in which reference TRBV5-1 and TRBJ1-6 provide the parts outside the CDR3, is KAGVTQTPRYLIKTRGQQVTLSCSPISGHRSVSWYQQTPGQGLQFLFEYFSETQRNKGNFPGRFSGRQFSNSRSEMNVSTLELGDSALYLCASSYSGQDQDSPLHFGNGTRLTVT.

This sequence joins TRBV4-3 and TRBJ1-6; the match to TRBD1 covers 9 bases. The V and J ends lost 1 base and 5 bases, in that order; junction bases with no gene match: 9. CDR1 is LGHNA, CDR2 YSLEER, per germline. CDR3 length equals 18 residues. CDR3 amino acids: CASSQGVTGGFDNSPLHF. CDR3 sequence (DNA): TGCGCCAGCAGCCAAGGGGTAACAGGGGGCTTTGATAATTCACCCCTCCACTTT.

This rearrangement joins TRBV10-2 to TRBJ2-7, with 7 nucleotides matching TRBD1. V shed 4 bases and J 2 bases; nucleotides not matched to a gene: 8. CDR3 length: 15 residues. Germline loops: CDR1 WSHSY, CDR2 SAAADI. The CDR3 bases are TGCGCCAGCAGTGCAAAGCCGGGACAGACCTACGAGCAGTACTTC. As protein: CASSAKPGQTYEQYF.

The V gene is TRBV2, the J gene TRBJ1-1; D unresolved. The V gene's germline CDR1 is SNHLY and CDR2 FYNNEI. The CDR3 totals 14 residues. V lost 0 bases and J 0 bases, leaving 5 bases between the germline ends. CDR3 bases: TGTGCCAGCAGTGAAGCGCAGTTGAACACTGAAGCTTTCTTT. Translating gives CASSEAQLNTEAFF.

The chain is built from TRBV30 and TRBJ1-2; no firm D call. The germline CDR1 and CDR2 sequences are GTSNPN and SVGIG (reference sequence). Deletions cut 3 bases from V and 4 bases from J, with 12 bases between. This CDR3 region has 13 residues. CDR3 sequence reads: CAWSWATSYGYTF. The CDR3 DNA sequence: TGTGCCTGGAGCTGGGCAACTTCCTATGGCTACACCTTC.

A few counts support this clone. This rearrangement joins TRBV5-1 to TRBJ2-1; 12 bases agree with TRBD2. Per the germline V gene, CDR1 is SGHRS and CDR2 is YFSETQ. V lost 4 bases, J lost 6 bases, and 2 bases stayed unmatched. This CDR3 is 14 amino acids long. CDR3 loop: CASSPSGGANEQFF. CDR3 in DNA: TGCGCCAGCAGCCCTAGCGGGGGGGCCAATGAGCAGTTCTTC.

Written as DNA, the CDR3 is TGTGCCAGTTCAGCAGGGGGGAGCTATGGCTACACCTTC. Amino acid sequence: CASSAGGSYGYTF. The chain recombines TRBV2 with TRBJ1-2, with 7 nucleotides matching TRBD1. Trimming cost V 9 bases and J 4 bases; bases outside gene matches: 8. This CDR3 contains 13 residues. Germline V CDR1 and CDR2: SNHLY, FYNNEI.

This clone was detected only a few times. The chain carries TRBV2 and TRBJ1-6, with D perhaps matching TRBD1 (6 bases). The ends were cut back, 5 bases at V and 6 bases at J, with 17 bases in the middle. The CDR3 length is 16 residues. The germline CDR1 and CDR2 sequences are SNHLY and FYNNEI. Written as DNA, the CDR3 is TGTGCCAGCAGTTTAGGGGGTCCTCCTTTTAATTCACCCCTCCACTTT. Translation gives CASSLGGPPFNSPLHF.

This chain connects TRBV9 to TRBJ1-1; TRBD1 might be the D (5 bases). Germline V gene data show CDR1 as SGDLS and CDR2 as YYNGEE. This CDR3 has 13 residues. Trimming cost V 0 bases and J 5 bases, with 8 bases left between them. CDR3 loop: CASSVGRGTEAFF. The CDR3 DNA reads as TGTGCCAGCAGCGTAGGGAGGGGAACTGAAGCTTTCTTT.

This clone was recorded only once. The rearrangement links TRBV7-8 to TRBJ1-2; D gene uncertain. V lost 4 bases, J lost 5 bases, and 8 bases lay in between. The V gene's germline CDR1 is SGHVS and CDR2 FQNEAQ. The CDR3 runs 12 residues. This chain's CDR3 is CASSSESYGYTF. The DNA of the CDR3 is TGTGCCAGCAGCTCCGAGTCATATGGCTACACCTTC.

The chain recombines TRBV20-1 with TRBJ1-1; unclear D gene. V lost 7 bases to trimming and J lost 3 bases, with 9 bases between them. Germline loops: CDR1 DFQATT, CDR2 SNEGSKA (reference sequence). The CDR3 runs to 11 residues. The CDR3: CSVHRDTEAFF. CDR3 nucleotides: TGCAGTGTTCACAGAGACACTGAAGCTTTCTTT.

This clone was recorded only once. The rearrangement links TRBV5-1 to TRBJ2-5; 9 bases are shared with TRBD1. Germline V gene sequence: CDR1 SGHRS, CDR2 YFSETQ. Germline trimming cut 5 bases from V and 2 bases from J; bases unmatched to any gene: 7. The CDR3 covers 15 residues. CDR3 bases: TGCGCCAGCAGTCGGACAGGGGCAACTCAAGAGACCCAGTACTTC. The encoded protein is CASSRTGATQETQYF.

The gene calls are TRBV7-9 and TRBJ1-2, with D hard to call. Looked up from germline, CDR1 is SEHNR and CDR2 is FQNEAQ (reference sequence). The CDR3 runs 15 residues. V was trimmed by 6 bases and J by 4 bases, leaving 18 bases between them. The CDR3 reads CASRDAPGASYGYTF. The CDR3 region has the DNA TGTGCCAGCAGAGACGCGCCGGGAGCCTCCTATGGCTACACCTTC.